This T cell receptor beta chain comes out of a study of technical replicates of blood from several donors. V lost 1 base and J lost 5, with 14 bases in between. This CDR3 region has 15 residues. Per the germline V gene, CDR1 is LNHDA and CDR2 is SQIVND (reference sequence). Only in-frame clones appear in the TCRdb table, and some are missing; sequencing was by immunoSEQ multiplex PCR. Here the sample spans just under 100,000 clones, 95% being singletons. This clone was counted once. V is TRBV19 and J is TRBJ2-5, with D perhaps TRBD1 (6 bases). Sequencing used T cells isolated from PBMCs. The receptor was derived from a human donor in good health. CDR3 sequence: CASSIGQTGIETQYF. CDR3 bases: TGTGCCAGTAGTATAGGTCAAACAGGGATCGAGACCCAGTACTTC.